The present entry profiles one TCR beta chain with its context. In the original analysis: In the immunoSEQ data, sequences were junction-only and lacked quality scores, so filtering differed. TCRdb keeps only in-frame clones here, not all; method: immunoSEQ multiplex PCR. That table furnishes V, J and clone size, whereas the DNA furnished D and trimming. The sample holds about 490,000 clones, approximately 79% seen once. These data come from a study of shared clonotypes between healthy human individuals. Trimming took off 3 bases at V and 0 bases at J, with 9 bases between the two ends. The germline V gene encodes CDR1 KGHSH and CDR2 LQKENI. This CDR3 contains 15 residues. In unsorted samples, genomic DNA was obtained using 90 million or so PBMCs.

The J gene is TRBJ1-5, the V gene TRBV18; possible D gene TRBD1, 5 bases. The sequenced material came from PBMCs. This receptor was obtained from a woman between 40 and 50 years old in good health. Some clones in this sample may be carry-over from other donors' samples. DNA of the CDR3: TGTGCCAGCTCACCGTCCGGGGCTAGCAATCAGCCCCAGCATTTT. It codes for CASSPSGASNQPQHF. Based on the CDR3 plus reference TRBV18 and TRBJ1-5, the full variable domain is NAGVMQNPRHLVRRRGQEARLRCSPMKGHSHVYWYRQLPEEGLKFMVYLQKENIIDESGMPKERFSAEFPKEGPSILRIQQVVRGDSAAYFCASSPSGASNQPQHFGDGTRLSIL.